This T cell receptor (beta chain) was retrieved from a study of T cells in Graves' hyperthyroidism and ophthalmopathy. Broader study findings: Most thyroid clonotypes with frequency above 0.001 were detected in blood.

RNA transcripts served as the template for amplifying TCR beta CDR3 regions. RT-PCR in the first round (using the HTBI primer set) targeted the TCR CDR3. A single record per CDR3 protein comes from TCRdb applying MiXCR to the multiplex PCR reads. Here the sample spans 400,000 to 500,000 distinct CDR3 sequences, roughly an eighth being singletons. Reasons for excluding patients were uncontrolled infection, other autoimmune disease, pregnancy or lactation. The PBMCs were sourced from fresh peripheral blood (approximately 9.6 ml). Germline trimming cut 3 bases from V and 6 bases from J; bases unmatched to any gene: 6. Germline V CDR1 and CDR2: SGHDT, YYEEEE. CDR3 length: 14 residues. This clonotype was detected only a few times. Its antigen remains unidentified.

Specimen: blood. V gene TRBV5-6 combines with J gene TRBJ1-5, with TRBD1 identical over 7 bases. This receptor was obtained from a woman aged 18-30 years with Graves' hyperthyroidism. The CDR3, as DNA: TGTGCCAGCAGCTCGACAGGGAGAGGTCAGCCCCAGCATTTT. Translated, it gives CASSSTGRGQPQHF. Together with reference TRBV5-6 and TRBJ1-5, the CDR3 gives the full variable domain: DAGVTQSPTHLIKTRGQQVTLRCSPKSGHDTVSWYQQALGQGPQFIFQYYEEEERQRGNFPDRFSGHQFPNYSSELNVNALLLGDSALYLCASSSTGRGQPQHFGDGTRLSIL.